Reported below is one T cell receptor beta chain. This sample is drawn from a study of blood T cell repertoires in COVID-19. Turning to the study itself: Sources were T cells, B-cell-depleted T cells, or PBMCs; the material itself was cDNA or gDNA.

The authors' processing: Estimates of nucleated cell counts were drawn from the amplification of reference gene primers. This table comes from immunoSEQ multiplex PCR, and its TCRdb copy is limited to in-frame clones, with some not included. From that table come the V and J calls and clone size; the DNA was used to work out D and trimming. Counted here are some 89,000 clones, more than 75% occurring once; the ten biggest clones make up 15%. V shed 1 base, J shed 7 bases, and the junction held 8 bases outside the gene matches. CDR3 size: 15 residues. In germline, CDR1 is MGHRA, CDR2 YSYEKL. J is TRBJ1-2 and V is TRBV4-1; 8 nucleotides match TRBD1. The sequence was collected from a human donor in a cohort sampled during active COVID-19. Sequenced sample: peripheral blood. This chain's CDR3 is CASSQAPQGVSGYTF. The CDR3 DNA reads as TGCGCCAGCAGCCAAGCCCCACAGGGGGTAAGTGGCTACACCTTC.